Listed below are T cell receptor beta chains from one sample, sequenced in a study of blood T cell repertoires in COVID-19. The data were produced by immunoSEQ multiplex PCR, yet TCRdb's version contains in-frame clones alone and is incomplete. The sample consists of tens of thousands of clones, 90% of them appearing once. The material sequenced was peripheral blood. The receptors shown here come from a human donor in a cohort sampled during active COVID-19. The CDR3 runs from the conserved cysteine through the conserved F or W. A D gene is named only where the DNA matches it firmly. Some rows have no size entry. The others give once, few or many, or a class for an expanded clone.

CDR3 DNA: TGTGCCAGCAGCCAAGATGCTGTGGGCCGGTCGAGCCCCTACGAGCAGTACTTC
CDR3 protein: CASSQDAVGRSSPYEQYF
J gene: TRBJ2-7
clone size: -
V gene: TRBV3-1/TRBV3-2
D gene: -

CDR3 DNA: TGTGCCAGCAGGGAGAAGACGGGGAACACTGAAGCTTTCTTT
CDR3 protein: CASREKTGNTEAFF
J gene: TRBJ1-1
clone size: -
V gene: TRBV6-7
D gene: -

CDR3 DNA: TGTGCCAGCAGCTCCCCCGGGACAGGGTTCTATGGCTACACCTTC
CDR3 protein: CASSSPGTGFYGYTF
J gene: TRBJ1-2
clone size: once
V gene: TRBV7-8
D gene: TRBD1

CDR3 DNA: TGTGCCAGCAGACCTGACGGGAGCTCTGGAAACACCATATATTTT
CDR3 protein: CASRPDGSSGNTIYF
J gene: TRBJ1-3
clone size: -
V gene: TRBV6-5
D gene: -

CDR3 DNA: TGCGCCAGCAGCCAGGGGGGAGCGGGGGGTTCTTCGTTTCGGGAGCTGTTTTTT
CDR3 protein: CASSQGGAGGSSFRELFF
J gene: TRBJ2-2
clone size: -
V gene: TRBV4-3
D gene: TRBD2

CDR3 DNA: TGTGCCAGCAGTCCTGCGAATGAAAAACTGTTTTTT
CDR3 protein: CASSPANEKLFF
J gene: TRBJ1-4
clone size: -
V gene: TRBV28
D gene: -

CDR3 DNA: TGCAGTGCTGTCGGGACTTATGGCTACACCTTC
CDR3 protein: CSAVGTYGYTF
J gene: TRBJ1-2
clone size: -
V gene: TRBV20-1
D gene: -

CDR3 DNA: TGTGCCACCAGCAGAGAACAGGGGCATAACTATGGCTACACCTTC
CDR3 protein: CATSREQGHNYGYTF
J gene: TRBJ1-2
clone size: -
V gene: TRBV15
D gene: TRBD1

CDR3 DNA: TGTGCCAGCAACCTCCGAGGTGGCACTAATGAAAAACTGTTTTTT
CDR3 protein: CASNLRGGTNEKLFF
J gene: TRBJ1-4
clone size: -
V gene: TRBV6-5
D gene: -

CDR3 DNA: TGTGCCAGCAGTGAATTCGGGTTGGATTCACCCCTCCACTTT
CDR3 protein: CASSEFGLDSPLHF
J gene: TRBJ1-6
clone size: once
V gene: TRBV6-1
D gene: -

CDR3 DNA: TGTGCCAGCAGCGTAGACCGACAGGGTACCTACGAGCAGTACTTC
CDR3 protein: CASSVDRQGTYEQYF
J gene: TRBJ2-7
clone size: once
V gene: TRBV9
D gene: TRBD1

CDR3 DNA: TGTGCCAGCAGTTTATCCGGGACAGCTAGCAATCAGCCCCAGCATTTT
CDR3 protein: CASSLSGTASNQPQHF
J gene: TRBJ1-5
clone size: once
V gene: TRBV28
D gene: TRBD1

CDR3 DNA: TGTGCCAGCAGCTTATACGGCCAGAGCAGCGCCCTTATCTATGGCTACACCTTC
CDR3 protein: CASSLYGQSSALIYGYTF
J gene: TRBJ1-2
clone size: -
V gene: TRBV7-8
D gene: -

CDR3 DNA: TGTGCCAGCAGTTACGCTGAACTAGCGGGGGACGAGACCCAGTACTTC
CDR3 protein: CASSYAELAGDETQYF
J gene: TRBJ2-5
clone size: -
V gene: TRBV6-6
D gene: TRBD2

CDR3 DNA: TGTGCCAGCTCACCAGGGCTGGCAGGTGGAAACACCATATATTTT
CDR3 protein: CASSPGLAGGNTIYF
J gene: TRBJ1-3
clone size: few
V gene: TRBV18
D gene: -

CDR3 DNA: TGCGCCAGCAGCTTCCCAGACGGGGGACTTAACAATGAGCAGTTCTTC
CDR3 protein: CASSFPDGGLNNEQFF
J gene: TRBJ2-1
clone size: -
V gene: TRBV5-1
D gene: -

CDR3 DNA: TGTGCCAGCAGCCAAGGGGACAGAAGGAAGTACTTC
CDR3 protein: CASSQGDRRKYF
J gene: TRBJ2-7
clone size: -
V gene: TRBV3-1/TRBV3-2
D gene: TRBD1

CDR3 DNA: TGTGCCTGGAGTGTACGTACTAGCGCCGAGCAGTACTTC
CDR3 protein: CAWSVRTSAEQYF
J gene: TRBJ2-7
clone size: -
V gene: TRBV30
D gene: TRBD2

CDR3 DNA: TGTGCCAGCTCACCAGCGGTGGAGACCCAGTACTTC
CDR3 protein: CASSPAVETQYF
J gene: TRBJ2-5
clone size: -
V gene: TRBV18
D gene: -

CDR3 DNA: TGTGCCAGCAGCTTGGGGACTAAAATTGAAGCTTTCTTT
CDR3 protein: CASSLGTKIEAFF
J gene: TRBJ1-1
clone size: -
V gene: TRBV5-4
D gene: -

CDR3 DNA: TGTGCCAGCAGCTTAGTGGGACAGGGTTCGGAAAAACTGTTTTTT
CDR3 protein: CASSLVGQGSEKLFF
J gene: TRBJ1-4
clone size: -
V gene: TRBV7-9
D gene: TRBD1

CDR3 DNA: TGTGCCAGCAGTGAAAGGGGATTCCTGACAGGGGGGAATGAAAAACTGTTTTTT
CDR3 protein: CASSERGFLTGGNEKLFF
J gene: TRBJ1-4
clone size: -
V gene: TRBV2
D gene: TRBD1

CDR3 DNA: TGTGCCAGCGGGCGGCGGGGGGGCGACAATGAGCAGTTCTTC
CDR3 protein: CASGRRGGDNEQFF
J gene: TRBJ2-1
clone size: -
V gene: TRBV9
D gene: TRBD2

CDR3 DNA: TGTGCCAGCAGTTCCAAGCTCTACGAGCAGTACTTC
CDR3 protein: CASSSKLYEQYF
J gene: TRBJ2-7
clone size: -
V gene: TRBV28
D gene: -

CDR3 DNA: TGTGCCAGTCCCCAGAGCCCGGGGACAGGGACGAGGGCTGAAGCTTTCTTT
CDR3 protein: CASPQSPGTGTRAEAFF
J gene: TRBJ1-1
clone size: -
V gene: TRBV2
D gene: TRBD1

CDR3 DNA: TGTGCCAGCAGTAGTGGGTACATGCTCGGGAATGCGGTCCACGAGCAGTACTTC
CDR3 protein: CASSSGYMLGNAVHEQYF
J gene: TRBJ2-7
clone size: once
V gene: TRBV5-8
D gene: -

CDR3 DNA: TGTGCCAGCAGCGTAAACCGGGACTCTAACACAGATACGCAGTATTTT
CDR3 protein: CASSVNRDSNTDTQYF
J gene: TRBJ2-3
clone size: few
V gene: TRBV9
D gene: -

CDR3 DNA: TGTGCCAGCAGCCATCGGACAGGGGGCAGATACGAGCAGTACTTC
CDR3 protein: CASSHRTGGRYEQYF
J gene: TRBJ2-7
clone size: -
V gene: TRBV27
D gene: TRBD1

CDR3 DNA: TGTGCCAGTAGCTTCGGGGACAGAGCCTACGAGCAGTACTTC
CDR3 protein: CASSFGDRAYEQYF
J gene: TRBJ2-7
clone size: -
V gene: TRBV19
D gene: TRBD1

CDR3 DNA: TGTGCCAGTAGTATAGGGAGGCCCGATCAGCCCCAGCATTTT
CDR3 protein: CASSIGRPDQPQHF
J gene: TRBJ1-5
clone size: -
V gene: TRBV19
D gene: -

CDR3 DNA: TGTGCCAGCAGCCGGCCCGGACAGTTCCTCTCTGGAAACACCATATATTTT
CDR3 protein: CASSRPGQFLSGNTIYF
J gene: TRBJ1-3
clone size: -
V gene: TRBV11-2
D gene: -

CDR3 DNA: TGTGCCAGCTCCCCTCCCACCCAGGGACTCACCATATATTTT
CDR3 protein: CASSPPTQGLTIYF
J gene: TRBJ1-3
clone size: few
V gene: TRBV18
D gene: -

CDR3 DNA: TGTGCCAGCAGCCCGCTAGCGGGGGCTTCCACAGATACGCAGTATTTT
CDR3 protein: CASSPLAGASTDTQYF
J gene: TRBJ2-3
clone size: -
V gene: TRBV7-9
D gene: TRBD2

CDR3 DNA: TGCAGCGTTGAAGAAAAGGGGGACACCCCCTTGAACACTGAAGCTTTCTTT
CDR3 protein: CSVEEKGDTPLNTEAFF
J gene: TRBJ1-1
clone size: -
V gene: TRBV29-1
D gene: -

CDR3 DNA: TGTGCCAGCAGCGTAGATCGGGGGGGACCCGAAAAACTGTTTTTT
CDR3 protein: CASSVDRGGPEKLFF
J gene: TRBJ1-4
clone size: -
V gene: TRBV9
D gene: -

CDR3 DNA: TGTGCCAGTAGTATAAGGACATCCTCTGGGGCCAACGTCCTGACTTTC
CDR3 protein: CASSIRTSSGANVLTF
J gene: TRBJ2-6
clone size: -
V gene: TRBV19
D gene: -

CDR3 DNA: TGTGCCAGCAGCCCACCCCACGGGACAGGGGGCTCCTATCAGCCCCAGCATTTT
CDR3 protein: CASSPPHGTGGSYQPQHF
J gene: TRBJ1-5
clone size: -
V gene: TRBV21-1
D gene: -

CDR3 DNA: TGTGCCAGCAGTGGGCTAGCGGGCCAAGAGACCCAGTACTTC
CDR3 protein: CASSGLAGQETQYF
J gene: TRBJ2-5
clone size: -
V gene: TRBV27
D gene: TRBD2

CDR3 DNA: TGTGCCAGCAGTTTGGGACAGGGAAGCACAGATACGCAGTATTTT
CDR3 protein: CASSLGQGSTDTQYF
J gene: TRBJ2-3
clone size: once
V gene: TRBV5-4
D gene: TRBD1

CDR3 DNA: TGTGCCAGCAGGATAAGGACAGGGGTCACCGGGGAGCTGTTTTTT
CDR3 protein: CASRIRTGVTGELFF
J gene: TRBJ2-2
clone size: -
V gene: TRBV5-6
D gene: TRBD1

CDR3 DNA: TGCAGCGCCGCCGGGACACCTAAGCACATTCAGTACTTC
CDR3 protein: CSAAGTPKHIQYF
J gene: TRBJ2-4
clone size: many
V gene: TRBV29-1
D gene: -